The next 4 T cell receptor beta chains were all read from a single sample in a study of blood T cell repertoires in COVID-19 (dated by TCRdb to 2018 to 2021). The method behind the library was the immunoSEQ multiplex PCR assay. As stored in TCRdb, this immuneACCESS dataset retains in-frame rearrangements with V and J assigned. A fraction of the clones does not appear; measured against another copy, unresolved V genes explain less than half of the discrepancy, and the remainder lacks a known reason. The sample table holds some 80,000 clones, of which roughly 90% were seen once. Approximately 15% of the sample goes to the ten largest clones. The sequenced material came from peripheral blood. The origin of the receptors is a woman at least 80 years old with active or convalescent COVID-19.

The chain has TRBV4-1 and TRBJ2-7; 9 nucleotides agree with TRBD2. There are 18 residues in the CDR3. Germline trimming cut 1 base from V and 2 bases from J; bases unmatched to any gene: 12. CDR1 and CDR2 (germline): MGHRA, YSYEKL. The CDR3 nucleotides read TGCGCCAGCAGCCAAGTGGTTGCAGCGGGGGGCTCCACCTACGAGCAGTACTTC. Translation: CASSQVVAAGGSTYEQYF.

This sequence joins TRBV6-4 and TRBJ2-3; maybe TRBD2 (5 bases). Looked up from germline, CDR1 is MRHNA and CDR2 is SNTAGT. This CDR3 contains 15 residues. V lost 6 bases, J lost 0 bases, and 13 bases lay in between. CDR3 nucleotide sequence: TGTGCCAGCAGCCCGCTCGGCGGGAGCACAGATACGCAGTATTTT. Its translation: CASSPLGGSTDTQYF.

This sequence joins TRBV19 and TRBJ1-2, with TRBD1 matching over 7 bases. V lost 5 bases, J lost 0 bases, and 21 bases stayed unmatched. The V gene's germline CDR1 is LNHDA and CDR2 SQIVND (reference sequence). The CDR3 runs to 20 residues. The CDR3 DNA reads TGTGCCAGTAGTGGAGGGCTTTGGACAGGCAGACAAGTATCTAACTATGGCTACACCTTC. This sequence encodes CASSGGLWTGRQVSNYGYTF. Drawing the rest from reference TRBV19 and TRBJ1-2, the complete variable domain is DGGITQSPKYLFRKEGQNVTLSCEQNLNHDAMYWYRQDPGQGLRLIYYSQIVNDFQKGDIAEGYSVSREKKESFPLTVTSAQKNPTAFYLCASSGGLWTGRQVSNYGYTFGSGTRLTVV.

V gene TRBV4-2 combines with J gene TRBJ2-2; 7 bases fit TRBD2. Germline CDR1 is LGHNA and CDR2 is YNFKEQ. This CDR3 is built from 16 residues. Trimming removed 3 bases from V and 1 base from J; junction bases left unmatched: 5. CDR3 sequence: CASSQEGGQNTGELFF. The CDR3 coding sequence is TGTGCCAGCAGCCAGGAGGGAGGGCAGAACACCGGGGAGCTGTTTTTT.